The 23 T cell receptor beta chains below all came from one sample that was sequenced in a study of T cell clonality in common variable immunodeficiency. Some clones are missing from TCRdb's copy, which holds only in-frame ones; the method was immunoSEQ multiplex PCR. The sample includes around 52,000 clones, none of them occurring once. Specimen: peripheral blood mononuclear cells. The receptors were gathered from a person aged 18 to 70 in good health.

This clone was seen ten or more times. The CDR3 extends 3 residues past the end of the read, so its final part is completed from the germline J gene. The chain is built from TRBV14 and TRBJ2-1; TRBD2 agrees at 16 bases. With V trimmed by 3 bases and J by 4 bases, 0 bases remained unmatched. The CDR3 contains 16 residues. The germline CDR1 and CDR2 sequences are SGHDN and FVKESK. The CDR3: CASSQGLAGGYNEQFF. The part of the CDR3 DNA that was read is TGTGCCAGCAGCCAGGGACTAGCGGGAGGGTACAATGAG.

The sample holds many counts of this clone. The CDR3 goes on 3 residues after the read ends, and that part is filled in from the germline J gene. The V gene is TRBV18, the J gene TRBJ1-1, with 11 bases fitting TRBD1. CDR3 length equals 15 residues. The germline CDR1 and CDR2 sequences are KGHSH and LQKENI. Trimming removed 4 bases from V and 2 bases from J; junction bases left unmatched: 3. CDR3 protein: CASSQGQGGNTEAFF. CDR3 DNA, as far as it was read: TGTGCCAGCTCACAGGGACAGGGGGGTAACACTGAA. Filled out from reference TRBV18 and TRBJ1-1, the complete variable domain reads NAGVMQNPRHLVRRRGQEARLRCSPMKGHSHVYWYRQLPEEGLKFMVYLQKENIIDESGMPKERFSAEFPKEGPSILRIQQVVRGDSAAYFCASSQGQGGNTEAFFGQGTRLTVV.

This clone was observed many times. The read stops 3 residues short of the end of the CDR3; the missing end is completed from the germline J gene. The rearrangement uses TRBV19 and TRBJ1-5, with a possible D match to TRBD1 (5 bases). The CDR3 has 14 residues. The V gene's germline CDR1 is LNHDA and CDR2 SQIVND (reference sequence). The V end lost 3 bases, the J end lost 7 bases, and 13 bases lay between the germline ends. CDR3 sequence reads: CASSITGGAQPQHF. The CDR3 bases that were read are TGTGCCAGTAGTATCACAGGAGGGGCCCAGCCC.

There are many counts of this clone. Coverage ceases 3 residues before the CDR3 finishes, and the germline J gene fills in the end. The chain joins TRBV20-1 to TRBJ1-5, with D perhaps TRBD1 (6 bases). Germline lookup yields CDR1 DFQATT and CDR2 SNEGSKA (reference sequence). CDR3 length equals 13 residues. Trimming took off 6 bases at V and 0 bases at J, with 9 bases between the two ends. Here the CDR3 reads CSAEGDSNQPQHF. CDR3 DNA, as far as it was read: TGCAGTGCCGAGGGGGATAGCAATCAGCCC.

This clone has a count of ten or more. The missing CDR3 end, 3 residues past where the read stops, is filled in from the germline J gene. The chain joins TRBV12-3 or TRBV12-4 to TRBJ2-1; 9 bases line up with TRBD2. V was pared by 8 bases and J by 3 bases, with 8 bases of the junction left unmatched. CDR3 size: 15 residues. CDR3 in amino acids: CASLRTSEHYNEQFF. CDR3 DNA, as far as it was read: TGTGCCAGCCTTCGGACTAGCGAACACTACAATGAG.

This clone was observed at least ten times. The read falls 3 residues short of the CDR3 end, and the missing part is taken from the germline J gene. V gene TRBV9 combines with J gene TRBJ2-1; no reliable D call. Trimming removed 4 bases from V and 8 bases from J, with 13 bases in between. The CDR3 length is 13 residues. Germline V lookup: CDR1 SGDLS, CDR2 YYNGEE. The covered CDR3 bases are TGTGCCAGCAGCTACGACGCTAGAGATGAG. This encodes CASSYDARDE. The CDR3 in full is CASSYDARDEQFF.

In its sample, this clone was seen many times. The sequence runs out 3 residues before the end of the CDR3; the remainder is reconstructed from the germline J gene. This chain joins TRBV5-4 and TRBJ2-3, with 11 bases fitting TRBD1. This CDR3 comprises 15 residues. Germline CDR1 and CDR2: SGHNT and YYREEE (reference sequence). With V trimmed by 1 base and J by 3 bases, 1 base remained unmatched. The CDR3 reads CASSLRDRGTDTQYF. CDR3 DNA, as far as it was read: TGTGCCAGCAGCTTGAGGGACAGGGGGACAGATACG. Based on the CDR3 plus reference TRBV5-4 and TRBJ2-3, the full variable domain is ETGVTQSPTHLIKTRGQQVTLRCSSQSGHNTVSWYQQALGQGPQFIFQYYREEENGRGNFPPRFSGLQFPNYSSELNVNALELDDSALYLCASSLRDRGTDTQYFGPGTRLTVL.

A remark on this clone: The DNA ends 3 residues before the CDR3 does, and the rest of the CDR3 is filled in from the germline J gene. The chain uses TRBV7-2 and TRBJ1-4; D is uncertain. The V gene lost 5 bases and the J gene lost 4 bases, with 8 bases spanning the gap. Germline V gene lookup returns CDR1 SGHTA and CDR2 FQGNSA. This CDR3 is 13 amino acids long. CDR3 region: CASSQANNEKLFF. CDR3 DNA (partial): TGTGCCAGCAGCCAAGCAAATAATGAAAAA.

This clone appeared many times. The CDR3 end is not reached by the read, which stops 3 residues before it; the germline J gene fills it in. The chain combines TRBV12-3 or TRBV12-4 with TRBJ1-2; D perhaps matches TRBD1 (6 bases). V was trimmed by 5 bases and J by 2 bases, leaving 15 bases between them. The CDR3 is 15 residues long. The DNA read from the CDR3 is TGTGCCAGCAGTCTATACAGGGTTGGAAACTATGGC. Its translation: CASSLYRVGNYG. The entire CDR3 protein reads CASSLYRVGNYGYTF.

This clone was observed at least ten times. The read finishes 3 residues shy of the CDR3 end, and the germline J gene is used to complete it. V is TRBV19 and J is TRBJ2-1; the match to TRBD2 covers 11 bases. The germline V gene has CDR1 LNHDA and CDR2 SQIVND (reference sequence). V lost 3 bases to trimming and J lost 3 bases; unmatched junction nucleotides: 10. CDR3 length: 18 amino acids. The CDR3 region is CASSMEGGGLAVYNEQFF. CDR3 bases read: TGTGCCAGTAGTATGGAAGGGGGGGGACTAGCGGTCTACAATGAG.

This clone was picked up a small number of times. Read coverage stops 3 residues before the CDR3 terminus; the germline J gene supplies the remainder. The sample carries other DNA sequences with the same CDR3. The chain joins TRBV5-1 to TRBJ1-5; perhaps TRBD1 as D (6 bases). CDR1 and CDR2 (germline): SGHRS, YFSETQ. CDR3 length: 15 residues. Trimming pared 4 bases from V and 7 bases from J, leaving 18 bases between. Incomplete CDR3 DNA: TGCGCCAGCAGCCCCGGGGCAGGGGACAACCAGCCC. Translating it yields CASSPGAGDNQP. The whole CDR3 region reads CASSPGAGDNQPQHF.

This clone was found a few times. The read halts 3 residues ahead of the CDR3 end, with the missing end drawn from the germline J gene. The chain couples TRBV6-2 or TRBV6-3 to TRBJ2-7; D is perhaps TRBD1 (6 bases). CDR1 and CDR2 (germline): MNHEY, SVGEGT. The CDR3 is made up of 13 amino acids. CDR3 sequence reads: CGSRRGNEYEQYF. CDR3 DNA, as far as it was read: TGTGGATCCCGTAGGGGGAACGAATACGAG.

At least ten counts were recorded for this clone. The CDR3 end falls 3 residues outside the read, so it is completed with the germline J gene. The V and J genes are TRBV30 and TRBJ2-6, with 8 bases that match TRBD2. The CDR3 is 17 residues long. J lost 0 bases, V lost 3 bases, and 7 bases had no gene match. Germline V gene data show CDR1 as GTSNPN and CDR2 as SVGIG (reference sequence). This CDR3 reads CAWSARAGGSGANVLTF. CDR3 DNA (partial): TGTGCCTGGAGCGCCCGTGCGGGGGGCTCTGGGGCCAACGTC.

This clone was seen repeatedly, ten times or more. Read coverage stops 3 residues before the CDR3 terminus; the germline J gene supplies the remainder. The genes are TRBV19 and TRBJ1-5; 7 bases line up with TRBD1. The CDR3 has 15 residues. Germline assignment: CDR1 LNHDA and CDR2 SQIVND (reference sequence). The V and J ends lost 2 bases and 1 base, in that order; junction bases with no gene match: 2. The sequenced part of the CDR3 DNA is TGTGCCAGTAGTATAAAACAGGGGAGCAATCAGCCC. This codes for CASSIKQGSNQP. The full CDR3 reads CASSIKQGSNQPQHF.

This clone has a count of ten or more. This chain's CDR3 is CASRPTTGANTEAFF. The covered CDR3 bases are TGTGCCAGCAGACCTACGACAGGGGCCAACACTGAA. The chain carries TRBV7-2 and TRBJ1-1; 8 nucleotides agree with TRBD1. Sequencing ends 3 residues short of the CDR3 end; the germline J gene provides the rest. Germline V gene data show CDR1 as SGHTA and CDR2 as FQGNSA. V shed 6 bases and J 2 bases; nucleotides not matched to a gene: 8. The CDR3 extends over 15 amino acids.

This clone has a count of ten or more. The read ends 3 residues before the CDR3 terminus; that terminus is restored from the germline J gene. V gene TRBV27 combines with J gene TRBJ1-6; 7 bases match TRBD1. Germline CDR1 reads MNHEY; CDR2 reads SMNVEV (reference sequence). CDR3 length equals 15 residues. V shed 3 bases and J 5 bases; nucleotides not matched to a gene: 4. The CDR3 DNA, read in part, is TGTGCCAGCAGTTTGGGGCAGGGGGATAATTCACCC. Translating it yields CASSLGQGDNSP. The CDR3 reads in full as CASSLGQGDNSPLHF.

The table lists this clone with many counts. From the germline J gene comes the end of the CDR3, since the read stops 3 residues before it. The chain recombines TRBV5-1 with TRBJ2-6, with TRBD2 matching 7 bases. The V gene's germline CDR1 is SGHRS and CDR2 YFSETQ. There are 18 residues in the CDR3. J gave up 0 bases and V 2 bases, and 8 bases lay outside the gene matches. The CDR3 reads CASSFGPGTISGANVLTF. Partial CDR3 DNA: TGCGCCAGCAGCTTTGGGCCAGGGACTATCTCTGGGGCCAACGTC.

This clone has ten or more counts. The read gets to within 3 residues of the CDR3 end, and the germline J gene fills in the rest. The chain combines TRBV5-1 with TRBJ2-1; 14 nucleotides match TRBD2. CDR3 length equals 16 residues. The V segment lost 4 bases and the J segment 7 bases; nucleotides outside the gene matches: 7. CDR1 is SGHRS and CDR2 is YFSETQ in the germline V gene. The sequenced part of the CDR3 DNA is TGCGCCAGCAGCGGGCCGGGACTAGCGGGAGAAAATGAG. Amino acids: CASSGPGLAGENE. The whole CDR3 protein reads CASSGPGLAGENEQFF.

This clone was found many times. The read finishes 3 residues shy of the CDR3 end, and the germline J gene is used to complete it. The rearrangement uses TRBV6-1 and TRBJ2-5; D unresolved. The germline V gene has CDR1 MNHNS and CDR2 SASEGT. The CDR3 sequence is 13 residues long. Trimming cost V 3 bases and J 1 base, with 6 bases left between them. This CDR3 reads CASSDRFQETQYF. The covered CDR3 bases are TGTGCCAGCAGTGACCGGTTCCAAGAGACC.

This clone has a count of ten or more. Sequencing ends 3 residues short of the CDR3 end; the germline J gene provides the rest. The chain is built from TRBV27 and TRBJ2-1; D not resolved. Germline-derived CDR1 and CDR2 are MNHEY and SMNVEV (reference sequence). The germline V and J ends were trimmed by 6 bases and 0 bases, with 15 bases remaining between them. The CDR3 length is 16 residues. The CDR3 protein is CASSSGPHSSYNEQFF. Incomplete CDR3 DNA: TGTGCCAGCAGCTCCGGTCCGCATAGCTCCTACAATGAG.

This clone was counted at least ten times. Read data end 3 residues before the CDR3 end; the end is taken from the germline J gene. The rearrangement links TRBV7-2 to TRBJ2-7; TRBD2 matches at 11 bases. This CDR3 has 15 residues. With V trimmed by 5 bases and J by 3 bases, 6 bases remained unmatched. Looked up from germline, CDR1 is SGHTA and CDR2 is FQGNSA. CDR3 DNA (partial): TGTGCCAGCAGCCCGACTAGCGGGAATGACTACGAG. Encoded protein: CASSPTSGNDYE. The full CDR3 sequence reads CASSPTSGNDYEQYF. The full variable domain, with the rest looked up from reference TRBV7-2 and TRBJ2-7, is GAGVSQSPSNKVTEKGKDVELRCDPISGHTALYWYRQSLGQGLEFLIYFQGNSAPDKSGLPSDRFSAERTGGSVSTLTIQRTQQEDSAVYLCASSPTSGNDYEQYFGPGTRLTVT.

This clone occurred many times. The CDR3 end lies 3 residues beyond the end of the read and is filled in from the germline J gene. This rearrangement joins TRBV7-9 to TRBJ2-2; TRBD1 is a possible D gene (6 bases). This CDR3 is built from 14 residues. CDR1 is SEHNR and CDR2 is FQNEAQ in the germline V gene (reference sequence). Trimming took 8 bases from V and 3 from J, leaving 13 bases between them. This chain's CDR3 is CASGRNRDTGELFF. The DNA read from the CDR3 is TGTGCCAGCGGACGAAACAGGGACACCGGGGAG.

Ten or more counts support this clone. The sequence runs out 3 residues before the end of the CDR3; the remainder is reconstructed from the germline J gene. This chain connects TRBV6-1 to TRBJ2-7; 7 bases line up with TRBD1. Germline values: CDR1 MNHNS, CDR2 SASEGT. This CDR3 has 15 residues. The V and J ends lost 2 bases and 3 bases, in that order; junction bases with no gene match: 7. The CDR3: CASSETQGQVYEQYF. The covered CDR3 bases are TGTGCCAGCAGTGAAACCCAAGGACAGGTCTACGAG.